This T cell receptor (beta chain) came from a study of T cell repertoires in cytomegalovirus infection. From the reads, TCRdb called clonotypes with MiXCR, one entry per CDR3 protein. Counted here are approximately 310,000 distinct CDR3 sequences, more than 20% occurring once; the ten biggest clones make up 13%. CDR1 is SGHTA and CDR2 is FQGNSA in the germline V gene. The CDR3 length is 16 residues. Trimming removed 2 bases at V and 5 bases at J, with 16 bases between. A note on this clonotype: As yet, its antigen is unknown.

V gene TRBV7-2 combines with J gene TRBJ2-1; perhaps TRBD2 as D (6 bases). This receptor was identified in a human donor in good health (CMV status not recorded). Some clones in this sample may be carry-over from other donors' samples. The input for sequencing was cultured PBMCs, taken from culture after CMV antigen stimulation. The CDR3 region is CASSLRGGEADNEQFF. In DNA form, the CDR3 reads TGTGCCAGCAGCTTACGCGGCGGGGAGGCCGACAATGAGCAGTTCTTC.